The 30 T cell receptor beta chains listed next were all sequenced from one sample in a study of CD8+ T cells in alopecia areata. Treatment defined: oral pan-JAK inhibitor, 5-10 mg twice daily. RNA extraction was followed by reverse transcription into cDNA, which acted as the sequencing template. Clones were sequenced by immunoSEQ multiplex PCR, and TCRdb holds only the in-frame ones, with some missing. The sample has some 99,000 clones; about 64% are singletons. This material consisted of CD8+ T cells sorted from blood, taken at week 4, from a patient treated with tofacitinib. The receptors derive from a human donor with alopecia areata.

V gene TRBV10-3 combines with J gene TRBJ2-4; D possibly corresponds to TRBD2 (5 bases). Germline V gives CDR1 ENHRY, CDR2 SYGVKD. The CDR3 has 19 amino acids. V lost 3 bases to trimming and J lost 0 bases, with 21 bases between them. CDR3 residues: CAISDDLWEPRVAKNIQYF. The DNA for the CDR3 is TGTGCCATCAGTGACGACCTGTGGGAGCCCCGGGTAGCCAAAAACATTCAGTACTTC.

The chain employs TRBV4-2 and TRBJ1-5; TRBD1 is a possible D gene (5 bases). This CDR3 is built from 15 residues. With 0 bases removed from V and 6 bases from J, the gap between germline ends came to 12 bases. Germline values: CDR1 LGHNA, CDR2 YNFKEQ. In DNA form, the CDR3 reads TGTGCCAGCAGCCAAGATTGGGGGGTAGGTCAGCCCCAGCATTTT. As protein: CASSQDWGVGQPQHF.

This clone has only a few counts. DNA of the CDR3: TGTGCCAGCACGGAGACAGGGGGCTCCTACGAGCAGTACTTC. Protein product: CASTETGGSYEQYF. The V gene is TRBV28, the J gene TRBJ2-7; 9 bases agree with TRBD1. Germline V gives CDR1 MDHEN, CDR2 SYDVKM. Losses at the gene ends were 7 bases for V and 0 bases for J; bases not matched to a gene: 4. CDR3 length: 14 residues.

The rearrangement uses TRBV6-5 and TRBJ2-2; no reliable D call. The V end was cut by 2 bases, the J end by 4 bases, with 8 bases between. This CDR3 has 14 residues. Germline V gives CDR1 MNHEY, CDR2 SVGAGI. The CDR3: CASSYEYATGELFF. The DNA of the CDR3 is TGTGCCAGCAGTTACGAGTACGCCACCGGGGAGCTGTTTTTT.

The chain uses TRBV4-2 and TRBJ1-1; no firm D call. CDR1 LGHNA and CDR2 YNFKEQ come from the germline V gene. The ends were cut back, 4 bases at V and 1 base at J, with 10 bases in the middle. There are 14 residues in the CDR3. The CDR3 here is CASSRRGSNTEAFF. The CDR3 DNA reads as TGTGCCAGCAGCCGCCGAGGATCGAACACTGAAGCTTTCTTT.

J is TRBJ1-1 and V is TRBV4-3; D remains ambiguous. The germline V gene encodes CDR1 LGHNA and CDR2 YSLEER. CDR3 length: 15 amino acids. V was cut by 0 bases and J by 4 bases, with 12 bases left in between. CDR3 in DNA: TGCGCCAGCAGCCAAGACGAGACCACGGGCACTGAAGCTTTCTTT. It is translated as CASSQDETTGTEAFF.

The rearrangement uses TRBV14 and TRBJ1-2; D gene unclear. With 4 bases removed from V and 0 bases from J, the gap between germline ends came to 6 bases. The CDR3 runs 13 residues. The V gene's germline CDR1 is SGHDN and CDR2 FVKESK. In nucleotides, the CDR3 is TGTGCCAGCAGCCCCGGGTCTAACTATGGCTACACCTTC. Amino acids: CASSPGSNYGYTF.

This chain uses TRBV28 with TRBJ2-5, with a possible D match to TRBD2 (6 bases). Germline V gene data show CDR1 as MDHEN and CDR2 as SYDVKM. The CDR3 runs to 14 residues. The germline V and J ends were trimmed by 3 bases and 2 bases, with 10 bases remaining between them. CDR3 DNA sequence: TGTGCCAGCAGTTTTATGGAGGGGCAAGAGACCCAGTACTTC. This codes for CASSFMEGQETQYF.

This chain uses TRBV27 with TRBJ2-6, with D perhaps TRBD1 (5 bases). CDR3 size: 16 residues. V was clipped by 2 bases and J by 1 base, with 9 bases between them. Germline V gene lookup returns CDR1 MNHEY and CDR2 SMNVEV (reference sequence). The CDR3, as DNA: TGTGCCAGCAGTTTAGTTGACAGTTCTGGGGCCAACGTCCTGACTTTC. Translating gives CASSLVDSSGANVLTF.

In its sample, this clone was seen many times. The genes are TRBV28 and TRBJ1-2; no clear D gene. Trimming took 5 bases from V and 7 from J, leaving 17 bases between them. CDR1 and CDR2 (germline): MDHEN, SYDVKM. The CDR3 totals 14 residues. The CDR3, as DNA: TGTGCCAGCAGTCTACTTTATGCCGCCGGTGGCTACACCTTC. This codes for CASSLLYAAGGYTF.

The chain recombines TRBV4-1 with TRBJ2-1; 8 nucleotides align to TRBD2. Germline V gene data show CDR1 as MGHRA and CDR2 as YSYEKL. The CDR3 is 15 residues long. The ends lost 3 bases at V and 11 bases at J; junction bases unmatched: 12. The CDR3: CASSHQTSGPPQQFF. The CDR3 DNA is TGCGCCAGCAGCCACCAAACTAGCGGCCCACCTCAGCAGTTCTTC.

This clone has only one observation. V gene TRBV4-2 combines with J gene TRBJ2-5; D call uncertain. Germline assignment: CDR1 LGHNA and CDR2 YNFKEQ. This CDR3 contains 15 residues. V lost 1 base to trimming and J lost 5 bases, with 14 bases between them. The CDR3, as DNA: TGTGCCAGCAGCCAAGGGTCCCGGATGGGGGAGACCCAGTACTTC. Translating it yields CASSQGSRMGETQYF.

The chain has TRBV7-8 and TRBJ2-5; 7 nucleotides align to TRBD1. V was pared by 3 bases and J by 4 bases, with 2 bases of the junction left unmatched. The germline gives CDR1 SGHVS, CDR2 FQNEAQ. The CDR3 sequence is 13 residues long. In DNA, the CDR3 is TGTGCCAGCAGCTTCGAGGGGGCAGAGACCCAGTACTTC. Its translation: CASSFEGAETQYF. The whole variable domain, filled in from reference TRBV7-8 and TRBJ2-5, reads GAGVSQSPRYKVAKRGQDVALRCDPISGHVSLFWYQQALGQGPEFLTYFQNEAQLDKSGLPSDRFFAERPEGSVSTLKIQRTQQEDSAVYLCASSFEGAETQYFGPGTRLLVL.

J is TRBJ1-1 and V is TRBV7-9, with D possibly matching TRBD1 (6 bases). The length of the CDR3 is 14 residues. V lost 0 bases, J lost 7 bases, and 12 bases lay in between. Germline CDR1 is SEHNR and CDR2 is FQNEAQ (reference sequence). CDR3 amino acids: CASSLARTGFEAFF. CDR3 DNA: TGTGCCAGCAGCTTAGCCCGTACAGGGTTTGAAGCTTTCTTT.

This chain uses TRBV28 with TRBJ2-3; the D is unclear. The CDR3 contains 11 residues. Germline lookup yields CDR1 MDHEN and CDR2 SYDVKM. Trimming pared 5 bases from V and 6 bases from J, leaving 6 bases between. Here the CDR3 DNA reads TGTGCCAGCAGTACTTGGGATACGCAGTATTTT. It translates to CASSTWDTQYF.

This clone has more than one count but fewer than ten. V is TRBV5-6 and J is TRBJ2-1; D is unclear. CDR1 is SGHDT and CDR2 is YYEEEE in the germline V gene. V lost 3 bases, J lost 5 bases, and 15 bases lay in between. The CDR3 totals 15 residues. The CDR3 reads CASSSEFTADNEQFF. Written as DNA, the CDR3 is TGTGCCAGCAGCTCCGAGTTTACCGCTGACAATGAGCAGTTCTTC.

This clone has a handful of counts. The V gene is TRBV30, the J gene TRBJ2-3; no clear D. V was pared by 0 bases and J by 6 bases, with 13 bases between. Germline V lookup: CDR1 GTSNPN, CDR2 SVGIG (reference sequence). The CDR3 runs to 14 residues. The CDR3 nucleotides are TGTGCCTGGAGTGTCTACGAGCAATTCGATACGCAGTATTTT. Its translation is CAWSVYEQFDTQYF. Full variable domain (outside the CDR3, taken from reference TRBV30 and TRBJ2-3): SQTIHQWPATLVQPVGSPLSLECTVEGTSNPNLYWYRQAAGRGLQLLFYSVGIGQISSEVPQNLSASRPQDRQFILSSKKLLLSDSGFYLCAWSVYEQFDTQYFGPGTRLTVL.

The chain couples TRBV11-2 to TRBJ2-7, with 7 bases lining up with TRBD2. Germline CDR1 and CDR2: SGHAT and FQNNGV. The V and J ends lost 5 bases and 2 bases, in that order; junction bases with no gene match: 6. The CDR3 covers 14 residues. The CDR3 loop is CASSGGGQAYEQYF. DNA for the CDR3: TGTGCCAGCAGCGGCGGGGGTCAGGCCTACGAGCAGTACTTC.

The V and J genes are TRBV15 and TRBJ2-5; 8 bases fit TRBD2. V dropped 7 bases and J dropped 2; count of bases not matched to a gene: 9. This CDR3 is built from 15 residues. Germline V gene data show CDR1 as LNHNV and CDR2 as YYDKDF (reference sequence). As DNA, the CDR3 is TGTGCCACCAAACGGCCTAGCGGGTCTCAAGAGACCCAGTACTTC. As protein: CATKRPSGSQETQYF.

V is TRBV2 and J is TRBJ2-7, with D unresolved. The CDR3 consists of 14 residues. CDR1 and CDR2 (germline): SNHLY, FYNNEI. V was trimmed by 1 base and J by 5 bases, leaving 12 bases between them. The CDR3 region has the DNA TGTGCCAGCAGTGAAGACATGGGATTAGACGAGCAGTACTTC. This gives the protein CASSEDMGLDEQYF.

The chain employs TRBV9 and TRBJ2-1; 9 bases line up with TRBD2. V was clipped by 4 bases and J by 1 base; unmatched bases: 3. The CDR3 is 15 amino acids. Germline V gives CDR1 SGDLS, CDR2 YYNGEE. In DNA form, the CDR3 reads TGTGCCAGCAGCCCCAGCGGGGGGTCCTACAATGAGCAGTTCTTC. Its protein is CASSPSGGSYNEQFF.

The chain uses TRBV29-1 and TRBJ2-6; no reliable D call. The CDR3 extends over 14 amino acids. CDR1 and CDR2 from the germline V gene are SQVTM and ANQGSEA. V gave up 5 bases and J gave up 1 base, with 9 bases separating them. The DNA of the CDR3 is TGCAGCGTTCAGGATTTTTCTGGGGCCAACGTCCTGACTTTC. Translated: CSVQDFSGANVLTF.

The chain links TRBV19 to TRBJ1-2; no clear D gene. CDR1 is LNHDA, CDR2 SQIVND, per germline (reference sequence). The CDR3 runs to 14 residues. The V and J ends lost 4 bases and 2 bases respectively, with 11 bases between them. CDR3: CASSKGSTNYGYTF. In nucleotides, the CDR3 is TGTGCCAGTAGTAAGGGCTCCACCAACTATGGCTACACCTTC.

The chain couples TRBV5-6 to TRBJ2-7, with TRBD1 identical over 8 bases. The CDR3 covers 14 residues. Losses at the gene ends were 4 bases for V and 2 bases for J; bases not matched to a gene: 5. Germline V gene lookup returns CDR1 SGHDT and CDR2 YYEEEE. CDR3 amino acids: CASSGDRGTYEQYF. The CDR3 DNA is TGTGCCAGCAGCGGAGACAGGGGCACCTACGAGCAGTACTTC.

This sequence joins TRBV6-5 and TRBJ1-6; tentative D call: TRBD1 (6 bases). The V end was cut by 4 bases, the J end by 7 bases, with 8 bases between. The length of the CDR3 is 13 residues. The germline V gene encodes CDR1 MNHEY and CDR2 SVGAGI. CDR3 region: CASSFGGNSPLHF. The DNA of the CDR3 is TGTGCCAGCAGTTTCGGGGGCAATTCACCCCTCCACTTT.

This clone was counted only a few times. The rearrangement uses TRBV21-1 and TRBJ2-4; the table's D call, TRBD1, has no DNA check behind it. TRBV21-1 is given as a pseudogene. The length of the CDR3 is 14 residues. CDR3 bases: TGTGCCAGCAGCAACAGGGAAGGCAAAAACATTCAGTACTTC. Its protein product is CASSNREGKNIQYF.

The chain employs TRBV7-9 and TRBJ2-3; 9 bases align to TRBD1. Trimming cost V 4 bases and J 2 bases; bases outside gene matches: 7. The CDR3 has 16 amino acids. Per germline, CDR1 SEHNR and CDR2 FQNEAQ (reference sequence). The CDR3 sequence: CASSSKTGGTTDTQYF. The DNA of the CDR3 is TGTGCCAGCAGCTCAAAGACAGGGGGTACCACAGATACGCAGTATTTT.

The chain is built from TRBV5-1 and TRBJ2-1; D unresolved. With 0 bases removed from V and 7 bases from J, the gap between germline ends came to 8 bases. Germline CDR1 SGHRS, CDR2 YFSETQ. This CDR3 comprises 13 residues. The CDR3 nucleotides read TGCGCCAGCAGCTTGGCCGGCAGTAATGAGCAGTTCTTC. The encoded protein is CASSLAGSNEQFF.

This clone was picked up a small number of times. The chain employs TRBV19 and TRBJ2-3, with D perhaps matching TRBD2 (5 bases). Germline V gene data show CDR1 as LNHDA and CDR2 as SQIVND (reference sequence). Trimming left V 1 base short and J 5 bases short, with 7 bases between. The CDR3 totals 13 residues. The CDR3 bases are TGTGCCAGTAGTATAGGCGGAGGAGATACGCAGTATTTT. Its protein is CASSIGGGDTQYF.

This clone showed up just a few times. The chain employs TRBV30 and TRBJ1-1; no clear D. CDR3 length: 14 residues. Trimming shortened V by 0 bases and J by 1 base, and 9 bases separated the two germline ends. The germline V gene has CDR1 GTSNPN and CDR2 SVGIG (reference sequence). CDR3 sequence reads: CAWSVLPENTEAFF. Here the CDR3 DNA reads TGTGCCTGGAGTGTACTCCCGGAGAACACTGAAGCTTTCTTT.